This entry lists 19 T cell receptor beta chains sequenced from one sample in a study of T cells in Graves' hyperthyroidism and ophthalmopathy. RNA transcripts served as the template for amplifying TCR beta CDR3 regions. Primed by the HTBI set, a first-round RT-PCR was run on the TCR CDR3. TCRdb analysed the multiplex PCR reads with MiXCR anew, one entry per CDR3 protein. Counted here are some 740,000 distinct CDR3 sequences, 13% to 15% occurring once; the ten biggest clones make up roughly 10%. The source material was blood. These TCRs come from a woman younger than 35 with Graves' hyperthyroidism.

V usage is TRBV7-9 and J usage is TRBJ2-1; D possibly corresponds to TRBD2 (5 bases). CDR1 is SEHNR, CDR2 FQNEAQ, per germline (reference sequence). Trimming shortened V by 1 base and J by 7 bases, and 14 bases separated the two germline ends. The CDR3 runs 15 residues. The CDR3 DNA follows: TGTGCCAGCAGCTTAGGAGTCGCGGGTGGAAATGAGCAGTTCTTC. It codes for CASSLGVAGGNEQFF.

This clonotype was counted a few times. CDR3 DNA sequence: TGTGCCAGCAGTTATGACAGGGCGGGAGATGGCTACACCTTC. Amino acid sequence: CASSYDRAGDGYTF. The genes are TRBV27 and TRBJ1-2; 7 bases agree with TRBD1. Germline CDR1 MNHEY, CDR2 SMNVEV (reference sequence). The CDR3 runs to 14 residues. V lost 4 bases to trimming and J lost 6 bases; unmatched junction nucleotides: 8.

The DNA for the CDR3 is TGTGCCAGCAGCCAGTCGGACAGGGGGCGGGGCAATCAGCCCCAGCATTTT. This codes for CASSQSDRGRGNQPQHF. The gene calls are TRBV3-1 and TRBJ1-5; 11 bases are shared with TRBD1. The V and J ends lost 3 bases and 2 bases, in that order; junction bases with no gene match: 6. The germline CDR1 and CDR2 sequences are LGHDT and YNNKEL (reference sequence). The CDR3 is made up of 17 amino acids.

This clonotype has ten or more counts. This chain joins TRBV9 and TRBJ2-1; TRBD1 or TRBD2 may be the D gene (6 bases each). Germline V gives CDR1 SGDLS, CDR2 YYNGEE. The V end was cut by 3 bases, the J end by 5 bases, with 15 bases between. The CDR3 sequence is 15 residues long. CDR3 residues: CASSEGGRRDNEQFF. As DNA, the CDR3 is TGTGCCAGCAGCGAAGGGGGGAGAAGGGACAATGAGCAGTTCTTC.

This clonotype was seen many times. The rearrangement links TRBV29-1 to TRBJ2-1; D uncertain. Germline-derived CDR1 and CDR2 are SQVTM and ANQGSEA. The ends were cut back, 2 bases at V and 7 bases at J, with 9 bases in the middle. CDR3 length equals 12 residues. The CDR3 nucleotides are TGCAGCGTTGAAACGGCTTCTAATGAGCAGTTCTTC. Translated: CSVETASNEQFF.

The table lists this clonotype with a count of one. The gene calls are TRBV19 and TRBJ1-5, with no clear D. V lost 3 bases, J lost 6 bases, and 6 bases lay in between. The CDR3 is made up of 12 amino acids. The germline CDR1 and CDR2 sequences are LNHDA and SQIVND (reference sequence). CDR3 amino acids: CASSIVGQPQHF. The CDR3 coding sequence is TGTGCCAGTAGTATTGTCGGTCAGCCCCAGCATTTT.

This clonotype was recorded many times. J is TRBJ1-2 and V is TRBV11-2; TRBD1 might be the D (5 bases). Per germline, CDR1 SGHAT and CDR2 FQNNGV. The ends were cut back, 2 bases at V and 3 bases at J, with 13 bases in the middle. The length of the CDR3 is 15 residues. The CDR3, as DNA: TGTGCCAGCAGCTTAAGGACAACCCGGGACTATGGCTACACCTTC. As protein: CASSLRTTRDYGYTF.

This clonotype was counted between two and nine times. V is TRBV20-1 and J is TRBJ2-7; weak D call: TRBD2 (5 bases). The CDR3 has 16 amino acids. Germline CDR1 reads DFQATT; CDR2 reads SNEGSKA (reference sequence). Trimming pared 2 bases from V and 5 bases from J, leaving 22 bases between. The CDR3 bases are TGCAGTGCTAGATACCTCGGGGTCCCCGGGATACACGAGCAGTACTTC. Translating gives CSARYLGVPGIHEQYF.

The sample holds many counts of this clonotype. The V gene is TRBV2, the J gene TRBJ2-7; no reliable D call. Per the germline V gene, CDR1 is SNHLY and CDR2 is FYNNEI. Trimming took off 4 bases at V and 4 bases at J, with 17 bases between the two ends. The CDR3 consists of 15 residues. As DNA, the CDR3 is TGTGCCAGCAGTGTAGGCCACTCCTCGGCGTACGAGCAGTACTTC. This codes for CASSVGHSSAYEQYF.

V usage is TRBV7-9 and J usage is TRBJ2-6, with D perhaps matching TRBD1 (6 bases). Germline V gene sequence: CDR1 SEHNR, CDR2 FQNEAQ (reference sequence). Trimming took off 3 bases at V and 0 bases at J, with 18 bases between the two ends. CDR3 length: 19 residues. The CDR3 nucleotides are TGTGCCAGCAGCTTCCGTTGGGACAATATCCCCTCTGGGGCCAACGTCCTGACTTTC. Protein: CASSFRWDNIPSGANVLTF.

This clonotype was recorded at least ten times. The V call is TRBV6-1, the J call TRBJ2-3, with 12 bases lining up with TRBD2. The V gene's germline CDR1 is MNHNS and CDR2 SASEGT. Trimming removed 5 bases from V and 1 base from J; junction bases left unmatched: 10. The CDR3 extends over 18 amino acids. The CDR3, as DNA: TGTGCCAGCAGTACCCTAGCGGGAGGGCTTGTGGGCACAGATACGCAGTATTTT. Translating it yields CASSTLAGGLVGTDTQYF.

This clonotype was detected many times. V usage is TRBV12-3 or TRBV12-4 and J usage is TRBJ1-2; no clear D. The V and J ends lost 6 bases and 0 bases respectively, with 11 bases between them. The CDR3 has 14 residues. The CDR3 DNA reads TGTGCCAGCAGCCCCCTATTCTCTAACTATGGCTACACCTTC. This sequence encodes CASSPLFSNYGYTF.

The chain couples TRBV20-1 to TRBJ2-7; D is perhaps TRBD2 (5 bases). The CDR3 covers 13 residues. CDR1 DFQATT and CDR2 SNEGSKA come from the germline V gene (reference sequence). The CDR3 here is CIVPETTTYEQYF. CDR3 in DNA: TGCATTGTTCCCGAGACTACAACCTACGAGCAGTACTTC.

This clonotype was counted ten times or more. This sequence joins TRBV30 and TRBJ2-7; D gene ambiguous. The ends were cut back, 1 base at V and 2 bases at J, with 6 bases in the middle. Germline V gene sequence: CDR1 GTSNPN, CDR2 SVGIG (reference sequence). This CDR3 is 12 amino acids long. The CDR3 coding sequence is TGTGCCTGGAGTGCCCAGACCTACGAGCAGTACTTC. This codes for CAWSAQTYEQYF. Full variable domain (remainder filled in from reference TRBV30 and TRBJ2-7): SQTIHQWPATLVQPVGSPLSLECTVEGTSNPNLYWYRQAAGRGLQLLFYSVGIGQISSEVPQNLSASRPQDRQFILSSKKLLLSDSGFYLCAWSAQTYEQYFGPGTRLTVT.

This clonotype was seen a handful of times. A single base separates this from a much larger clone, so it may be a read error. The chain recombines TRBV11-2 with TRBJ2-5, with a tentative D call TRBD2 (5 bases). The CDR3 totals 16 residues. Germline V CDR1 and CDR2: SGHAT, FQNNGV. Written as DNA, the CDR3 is TGTGCCGGCAGCTTAGATCGAGGCATGGGCGGGGAGACCCAGTACTTC. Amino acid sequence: CAGSLDRGMGGETQYF.

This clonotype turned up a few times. The CDR3 is CSVSGLAGQNEQFF. The CDR3, as DNA: TGCAGCGTATCGGGACTAGCGGGACAAAATGAGCAGTTCTTC. This chain joins TRBV29-1 and TRBJ2-1; TRBD2 matches 13 bases. V dropped 6 bases and J dropped 7; count of bases not matched to a gene: 6. In germline, CDR1 is SQVTM, CDR2 ANQGSEA. The CDR3 runs to 14 residues.

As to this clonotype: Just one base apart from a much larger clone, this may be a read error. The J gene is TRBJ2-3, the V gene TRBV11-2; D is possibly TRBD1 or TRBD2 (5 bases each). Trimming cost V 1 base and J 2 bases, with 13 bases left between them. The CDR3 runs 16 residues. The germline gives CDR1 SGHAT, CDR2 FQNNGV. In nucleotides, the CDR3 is TGTGCCAGCAGCTTAGTACCGGGACCACCCACAGATACGCAGTATTTT. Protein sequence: CASSLVPGPPTDTQYF.

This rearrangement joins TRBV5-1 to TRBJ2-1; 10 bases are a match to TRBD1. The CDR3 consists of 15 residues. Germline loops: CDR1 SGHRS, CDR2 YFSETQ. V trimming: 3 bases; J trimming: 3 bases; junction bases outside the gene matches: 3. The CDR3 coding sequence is TGCGCCAGCAGCTCCTGGACAGGGGGCTACAATGAGCAGTTCTTC. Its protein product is CASSSWTGGYNEQFF.

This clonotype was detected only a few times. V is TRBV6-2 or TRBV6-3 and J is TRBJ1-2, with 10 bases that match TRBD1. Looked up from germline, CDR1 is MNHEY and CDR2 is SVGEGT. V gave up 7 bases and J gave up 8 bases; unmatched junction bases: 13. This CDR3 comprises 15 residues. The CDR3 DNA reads TGTGCCAGCACCCGACCCCCGGGACAGGGGAGCGGCTACACCTTC. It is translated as CASTRPPGQGSGYTF.